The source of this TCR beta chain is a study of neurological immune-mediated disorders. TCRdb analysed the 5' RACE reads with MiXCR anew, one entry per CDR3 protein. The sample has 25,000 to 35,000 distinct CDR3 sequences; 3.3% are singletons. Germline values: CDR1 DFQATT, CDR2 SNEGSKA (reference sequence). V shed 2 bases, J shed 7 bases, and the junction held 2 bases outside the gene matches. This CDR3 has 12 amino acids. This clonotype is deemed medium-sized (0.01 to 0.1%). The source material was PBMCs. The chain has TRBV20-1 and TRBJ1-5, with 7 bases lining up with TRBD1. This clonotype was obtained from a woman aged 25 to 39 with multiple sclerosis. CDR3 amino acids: CSARQGEQPQHF. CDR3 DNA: TGCAGTGCTAGACAGGGGGAACAGCCCCAGCATTTT.